The present entry profiles one T cell receptor beta chain with its context. Its antigen remains unknown. This CDR3 comprises 13 residues. Germline V gene sequence: CDR1 DFQATT, CDR2 SNEGSKA (reference sequence). V lost 4 bases, J lost 0 bases, and 0 bases stayed unmatched. The data derive from a study of T cells after yellow fever vaccination. The wider study: Researchers used SMART-Seq v4 Ultra Low Input to prepare fractions that had low cell numbers. Study-wide findings and caveats: Clonotypes found in both CD4 and CD8 compartments made up a small share.

A process of 5'RACE template switching, which added a universal primer site and UMIs, was used to make TCR cDNA. A single record per CDR3 protein comes from TCRdb applying MiXCR to the 5' RACE reads. This table holds just over 300,000 distinct CDR3 sequences, roughly 4% found once. The chain has TRBV20-1 and TRBJ2-4, with TRBD2 identical over 7 bases. Sequencing was performed on PBMCs, taken on the day of the yellow fever booster vaccination. This receptor was identified in a man aged 18-30 years who received the YFV17D yellow fever vaccine. The CDR3 sequence: CSATSGAKNIQYF. CDR3 nucleotides: TGCAGTGCTACTAGCGGAGCCAAAAACATTCAGTACTTC.